This record looks at one T cell receptor (beta chain) sequence and its context. These data belong to a study of early T cells in non-severe SARS-CoV-2 infection. Study background: Sequencing input comprised bulk RNA from unsorted whole blood; chain pairing was not available.

Researchers attached unique molecular identifiers to individual cDNA molecules. TCRdb re-derived calls from the 5' RACE reads in MiXCR, one entry per CDR3 protein. Of about 55,000 distinct CDR3 sequences in the sample, under 15% were seen once. The germline V gene encodes CDR1 KGHSH and CDR2 LQKENI. CDR3 size: 13 residues. Trimming removed 3 bases from V and 6 bases from J, with 9 bases in between. The sequence derives from an adult who was a healthcare worker with PCR-confirmed SARS-CoV-2 infection or an uninfected control (not recorded which). The chain combines TRBV18 with TRBJ1-5; D gene ambiguous. The sequences come from whole blood, collected at baseline. The CDR3 DNA is TGTGCCAGCTCACCGTCTTCTCCTCAGCCCCAGCATTTT. As protein: CASSPSSPQPQHF.